This T cell receptor beta chain originates from a study of blood T cell repertoires in COVID-19. Looking at the study overall: Acute-phase and convalescent COVID-19 samples originated in the United States, Italy and Spain.

Source study methods: It was from reference gene primer amplification that nucleated cell counts were estimated. Here immunoSEQ multiplex PCR was the method, and the copy in TCRdb shows in-frame clones only, minus some. Clone size and V and J calls were adopted from that table, with D and trimming inferred from the DNA. The sample carries 130,000 to 150,000 clones, more than 70% recorded once. The germline CDR1 and CDR2 sequences are MNHEY and SVGEGT. CDR3 length: 16 amino acids. The trim removed 5 bases at V and 1 base at J, leaving 8 bases unmatched. The sequencing sample was made of peripheral blood. The chain carries TRBV6-2 or TRBV6-3 and TRBJ1-1; 9 bases match TRBD1. This TCR came from a human donor in a cohort sampled during active COVID-19. In DNA form, the CDR3 reads TGTGCCAGCAGTATCACCGGGACAGGGTCGAACACTGAAGCTTTCTTT. Its translation: CASSITGTGSNTEAFF.